The entry that follows covers one TCR beta chain sequence. This may stem from a read error, because a much larger clone lies one nucleotide away. This entry belongs to a study of identical twins. This CDR3 region has 11 residues. CDR1 is MNHNY and CDR2 is SVGAGI in the germline V gene (reference sequence). Trimming removed 6 bases from V and 2 bases from J, with 4 bases in between. TCRdb independently ran MiXCR on the 5' RACE reads; one entry per CDR3 protein. The sample lists 450,000 or so distinct CDR3 sequences, 20% to 25% occurring once. The same sample was also studied in work on T cells expressing NK-cell markers. From that second work: Sorted CD3+CD56+NKG2C+, CD3+CD56+NKG2C- and CD3+CD56-NKG2C+ T-cell subsets were beta-chain profiled. For four donors, these clonotypes were likewise the leading ones in the CD3+CD56-NKG2C+ fraction. HCMV specificity of the expanded NKG2C+ T cell clones was not established.

This rearrangement joins TRBV6-6 to TRBJ1-1, with unresolved D. The sample taken for sequencing was CD4+ T cells sorted from blood. The TCR comes from a woman under 30 in good health. CDR3 sequence (DNA): TGTGCCAGCAGATATAACACTGAAGCTTTCTTT. Protein: CASRYNTEAFF.